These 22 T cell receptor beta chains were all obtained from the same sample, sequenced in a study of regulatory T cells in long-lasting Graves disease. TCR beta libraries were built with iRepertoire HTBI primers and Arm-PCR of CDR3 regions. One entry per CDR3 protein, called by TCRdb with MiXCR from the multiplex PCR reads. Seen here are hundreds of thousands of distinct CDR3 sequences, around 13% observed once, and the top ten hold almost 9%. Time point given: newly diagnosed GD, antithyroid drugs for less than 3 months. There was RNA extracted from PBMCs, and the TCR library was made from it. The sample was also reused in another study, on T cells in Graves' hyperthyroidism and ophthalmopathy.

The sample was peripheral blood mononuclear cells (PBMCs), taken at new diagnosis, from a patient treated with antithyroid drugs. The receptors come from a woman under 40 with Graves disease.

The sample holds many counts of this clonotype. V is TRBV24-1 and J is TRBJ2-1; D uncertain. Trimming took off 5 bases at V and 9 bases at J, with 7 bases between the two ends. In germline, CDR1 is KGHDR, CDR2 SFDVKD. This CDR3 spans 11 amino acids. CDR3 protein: CATSGLREQFF. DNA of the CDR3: TGTGCCACCAGTGGACTCCGTGAGCAGTTCTTC.

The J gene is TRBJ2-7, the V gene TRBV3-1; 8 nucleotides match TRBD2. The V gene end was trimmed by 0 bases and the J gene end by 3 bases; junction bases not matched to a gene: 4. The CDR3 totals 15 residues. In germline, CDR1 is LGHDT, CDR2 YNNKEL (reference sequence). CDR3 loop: CASSQDSGGDYEQYF. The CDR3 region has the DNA TGTGCCAGCAGCCAAGACTCGGGGGGGGACTACGAGCAGTACTTC.

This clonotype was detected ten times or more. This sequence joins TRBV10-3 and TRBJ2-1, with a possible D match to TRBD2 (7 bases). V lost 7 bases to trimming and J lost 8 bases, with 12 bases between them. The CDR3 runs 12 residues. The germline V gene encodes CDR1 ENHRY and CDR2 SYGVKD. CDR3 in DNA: TGTGCCATCACCAGGGAGGGGGATGAGCAGTTCTTC. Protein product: CAITREGDEQFF.

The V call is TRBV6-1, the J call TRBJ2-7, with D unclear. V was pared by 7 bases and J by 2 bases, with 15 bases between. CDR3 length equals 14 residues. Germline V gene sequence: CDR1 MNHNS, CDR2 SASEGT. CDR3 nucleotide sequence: TGTGCCAGCACCCAAGTAAGGACCACCTACGAGCAGTACTTC. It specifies CASTQVRTTYEQYF.

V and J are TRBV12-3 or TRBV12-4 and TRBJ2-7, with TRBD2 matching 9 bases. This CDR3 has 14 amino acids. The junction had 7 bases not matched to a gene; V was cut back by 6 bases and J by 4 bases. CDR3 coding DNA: TGTGCCAGCAGGGGAGGGACTAGCAGTTACGAGCAGTACTTC. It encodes CASRGGTSSYEQYF.

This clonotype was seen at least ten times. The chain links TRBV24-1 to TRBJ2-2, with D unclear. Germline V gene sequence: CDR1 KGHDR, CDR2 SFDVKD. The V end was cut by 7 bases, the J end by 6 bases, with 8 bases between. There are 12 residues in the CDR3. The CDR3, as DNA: TGTGCCACCAGCGAGATGGCCGGGGAGCTGTTTTTT. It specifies CATSEMAGELFF.

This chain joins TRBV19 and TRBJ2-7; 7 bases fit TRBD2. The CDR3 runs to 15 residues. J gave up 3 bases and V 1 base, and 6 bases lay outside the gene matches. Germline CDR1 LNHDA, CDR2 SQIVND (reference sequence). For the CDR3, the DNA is TGTGCCAGTAGTATAGGCCTTAGCGGGTACTACGAGCAGTACTTC. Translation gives CASSIGLSGYYEQYF.

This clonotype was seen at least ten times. The CDR3 sequence: CASSESTGGAGTEAFF. The CDR3 nucleotides read TGCGCCAGCAGTGAGTCGACCGGGGGGGCAGGTACTGAAGCTTTCTTT. The chain couples TRBV10-2 to TRBJ1-1, with a possible D match to TRBD1 (6 bases). CDR3 length equals 16 residues. V lost 0 bases and J lost 5, with 16 bases in between. CDR1 and CDR2 from the germline V gene are WSHSY and SAAADI.

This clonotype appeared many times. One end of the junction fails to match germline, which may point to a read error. The CDR3 sequence: CSARDRGETQYF. The DNA of the CDR3 is TGCAGTGCCAGAGACAGGGGAGAGACCCAGTACTTC. This sequence joins TRBV20-1 and TRBJ2-5, with 8 bases fitting TRBD1. Looked up from germline, CDR1 is DFQATT and CDR2 is SNEGSKA (reference sequence). The CDR3 is 12 amino acids.

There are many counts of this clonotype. The CDR3 region is CASSLGDLQETQYF. The CDR3 bases are TGTGCCAGCAGCTTAGGGGACCTCCAAGAGACCCAGTACTTC. V is TRBV11-1 and J is TRBJ2-5; perhaps D is TRBD1 or TRBD2 (5 bases each). CDR1 and CDR2 (germline): SGHAT, FQDESV (reference sequence). Trimming took 1 base from V and 1 from J, leaving 7 bases between them. The CDR3 spans 14 residues.

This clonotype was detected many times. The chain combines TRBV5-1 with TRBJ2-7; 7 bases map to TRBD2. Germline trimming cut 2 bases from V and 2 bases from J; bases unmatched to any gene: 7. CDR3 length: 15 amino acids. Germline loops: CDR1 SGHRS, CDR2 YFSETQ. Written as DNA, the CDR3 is TGCGCCAGCAGCTTCCGCCGAGCGGGGCCCTACGAGCAGTACTTC. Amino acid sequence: CASSFRRAGPYEQYF.

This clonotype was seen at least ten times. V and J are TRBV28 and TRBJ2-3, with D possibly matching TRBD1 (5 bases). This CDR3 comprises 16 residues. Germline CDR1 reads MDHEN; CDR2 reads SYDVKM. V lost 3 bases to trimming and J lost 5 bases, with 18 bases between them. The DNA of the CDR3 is TGTGCCAGCAGTTTCCCAGGGAACTTGGTGGGAGATACGCAGTATTTT. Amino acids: CASSFPGNLVGDTQYF.

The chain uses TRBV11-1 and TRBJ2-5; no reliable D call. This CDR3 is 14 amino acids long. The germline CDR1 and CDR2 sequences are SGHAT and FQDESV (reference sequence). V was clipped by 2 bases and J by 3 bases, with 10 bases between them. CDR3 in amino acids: CASSLHNFEETQYF. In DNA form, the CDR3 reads TGTGCCAGCAGCTTACACAATTTTGAAGAGACCCAGTACTTC.

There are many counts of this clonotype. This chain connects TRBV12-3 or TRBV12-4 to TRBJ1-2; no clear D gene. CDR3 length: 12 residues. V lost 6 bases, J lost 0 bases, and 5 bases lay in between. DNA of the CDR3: TGTGCCAGCAGCCGTACTAACTATGGCTACACCTTC. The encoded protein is CASSRTNYGYTF.

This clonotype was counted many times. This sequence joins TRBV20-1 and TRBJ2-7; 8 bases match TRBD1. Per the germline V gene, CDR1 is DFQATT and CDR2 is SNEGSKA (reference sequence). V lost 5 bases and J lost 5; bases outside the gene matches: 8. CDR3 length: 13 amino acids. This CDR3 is CSAWVRGPDEQYF. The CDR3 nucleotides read TGCAGTGCTTGGGTCAGGGGGCCGGACGAGCAGTACTTC.

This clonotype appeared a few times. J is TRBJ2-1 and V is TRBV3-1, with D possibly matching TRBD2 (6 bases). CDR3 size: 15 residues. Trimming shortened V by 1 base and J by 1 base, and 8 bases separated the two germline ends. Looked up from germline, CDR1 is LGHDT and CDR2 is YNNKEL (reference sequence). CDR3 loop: CASSQVAVSYNEQFF. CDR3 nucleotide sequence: TGTGCCAGCAGCCAAGTAGCGGTATCCTACAATGAGCAGTTCTTC.

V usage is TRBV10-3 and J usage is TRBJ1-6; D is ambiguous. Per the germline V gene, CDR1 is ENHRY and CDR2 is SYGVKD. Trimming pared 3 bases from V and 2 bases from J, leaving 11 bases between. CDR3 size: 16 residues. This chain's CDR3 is CAISDLADAYNSPLHF. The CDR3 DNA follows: TGTGCCATCAGTGATCTTGCGGACGCCTATAATTCACCCCTCCACTTT.

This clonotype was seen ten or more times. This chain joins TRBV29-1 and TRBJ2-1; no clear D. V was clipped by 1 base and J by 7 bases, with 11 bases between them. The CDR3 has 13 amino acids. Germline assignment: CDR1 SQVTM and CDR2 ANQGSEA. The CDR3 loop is CSVEVSARNEQFF. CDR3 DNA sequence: TGCAGCGTTGAAGTTTCGGCTCGGAATGAGCAGTTCTTC.

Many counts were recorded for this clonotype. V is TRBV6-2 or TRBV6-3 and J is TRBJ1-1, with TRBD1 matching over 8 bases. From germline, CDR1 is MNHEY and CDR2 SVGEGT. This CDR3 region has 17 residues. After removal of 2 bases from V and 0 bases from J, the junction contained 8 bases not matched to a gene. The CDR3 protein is CASSYPDRGLMNTEAFF. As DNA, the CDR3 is TGTGCCAGCAGTTACCCCGACAGGGGTTTGATGAACACTGAAGCTTTCTTT.

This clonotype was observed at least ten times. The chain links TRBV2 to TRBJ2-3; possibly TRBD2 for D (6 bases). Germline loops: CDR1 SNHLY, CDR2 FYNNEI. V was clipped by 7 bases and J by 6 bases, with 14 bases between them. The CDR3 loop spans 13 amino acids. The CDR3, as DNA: TGTGCCAGCAATCAGGCCCGGGAGGATACGCAGTATTTT. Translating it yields CASNQAREDTQYF.

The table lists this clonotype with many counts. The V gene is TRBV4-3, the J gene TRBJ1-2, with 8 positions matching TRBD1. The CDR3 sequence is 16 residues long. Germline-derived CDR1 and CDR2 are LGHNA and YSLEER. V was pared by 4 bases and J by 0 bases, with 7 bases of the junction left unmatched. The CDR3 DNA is TGCGCCAGCAGCCTGACAGGGGCGCAAGCTAACTATGGCTACACCTTC. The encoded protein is CASSLTGAQANYGYTF.

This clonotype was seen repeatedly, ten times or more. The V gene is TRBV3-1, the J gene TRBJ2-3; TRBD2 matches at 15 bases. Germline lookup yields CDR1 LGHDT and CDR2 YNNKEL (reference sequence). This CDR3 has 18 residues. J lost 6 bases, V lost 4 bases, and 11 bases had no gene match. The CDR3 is CASSPGLAGGASPDTQYF. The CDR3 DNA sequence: TGTGCCAGCAGCCCGGGACTAGCGGGAGGCGCGAGTCCGGATACGCAGTATTTT.